This T cell receptor (beta chain) is from a study of cytomegalovirus exposure and HLA in healthy donors. Study overall: The Caucasian-associated ancestry cluster held over 65% of around 380 genotyped donors.

The primer mix had 60 Vbeta and 13 Jbeta primers. TCRdb's copy holds only in-frame clones and misses some; the assay was immunoSEQ multiplex PCR. Here the sample spans some 140,000 clones, about three quarters being singletons. The germline V gene encodes CDR1 LGHNT and CDR2 FRNRAP. CDR3 length: 17 amino acids. The ends were cut back, 3 bases at V and 2 bases at J, with 20 bases in the middle. The TCR was taken from a middle-aged woman in good health and CMV-seronegative. Sequenced input: PBMCs. The chain combines TRBV12-5 with TRBJ2-7, with D maybe TRBD2 (7 bases). The CDR3 coding sequence is TGTGCTAGTGGTTTTGGGACCGAACGGGGGGCCCCCTACGAGCAGTACTTC. This translates into CASGFGTERGAPYEQYF. Full variable domain (missing parts from reference TRBV12-5 and TRBJ2-7): DARVTQTPRHKVTEMGQEVTMRCQPILGHNTVFWYRQTMMQGLELLAYFRNRAPLDDSGMPKDRFSAEMPDATLATLKIQPSEPRDSAVYFCASGFGTERGAPYEQYFGPGTRLTVT.